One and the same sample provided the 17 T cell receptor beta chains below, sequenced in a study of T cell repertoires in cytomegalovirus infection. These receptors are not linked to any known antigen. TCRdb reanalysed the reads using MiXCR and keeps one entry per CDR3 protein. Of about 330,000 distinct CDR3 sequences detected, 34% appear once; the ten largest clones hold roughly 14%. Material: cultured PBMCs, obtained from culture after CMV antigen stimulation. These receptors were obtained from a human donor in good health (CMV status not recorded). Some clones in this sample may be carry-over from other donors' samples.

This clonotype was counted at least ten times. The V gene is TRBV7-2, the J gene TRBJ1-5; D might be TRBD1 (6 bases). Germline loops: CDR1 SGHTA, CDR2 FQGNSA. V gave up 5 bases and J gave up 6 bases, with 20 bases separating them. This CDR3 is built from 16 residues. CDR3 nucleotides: TGTGCCAGCAGCCCGGGCGGGGGCGGTGGGTTTCAGCCCCAGCATTTT. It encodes CASSPGGGGGFQPQHF.

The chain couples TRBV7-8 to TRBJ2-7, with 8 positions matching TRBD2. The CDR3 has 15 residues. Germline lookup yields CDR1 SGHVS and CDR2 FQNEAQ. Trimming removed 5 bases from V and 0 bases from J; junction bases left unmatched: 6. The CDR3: CASSQLAVSSYEQYV. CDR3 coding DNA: TGTGCCAGCAGCCAACTAGCGGTAAGCTCCTACGAGCAGTACGTC.

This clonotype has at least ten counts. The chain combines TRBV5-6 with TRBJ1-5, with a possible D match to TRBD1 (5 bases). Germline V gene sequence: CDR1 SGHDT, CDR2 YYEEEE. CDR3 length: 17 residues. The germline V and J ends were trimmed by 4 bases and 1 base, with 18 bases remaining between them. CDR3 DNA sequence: TGTGCCAGCAGCCGTGGGGGGGTGGGGGGGAGCAATCAGCCCCAGCATTTT. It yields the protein CASSRGGVGGSNQPQHF.

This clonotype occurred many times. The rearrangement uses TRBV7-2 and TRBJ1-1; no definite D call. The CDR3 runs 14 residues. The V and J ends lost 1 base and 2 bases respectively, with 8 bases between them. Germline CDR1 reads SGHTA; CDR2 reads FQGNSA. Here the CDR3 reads CASSLDRANTEAFF. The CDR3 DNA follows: TGTGCCAGCAGCTTAGATAGGGCCAACACTGAAGCTTTCTTT.

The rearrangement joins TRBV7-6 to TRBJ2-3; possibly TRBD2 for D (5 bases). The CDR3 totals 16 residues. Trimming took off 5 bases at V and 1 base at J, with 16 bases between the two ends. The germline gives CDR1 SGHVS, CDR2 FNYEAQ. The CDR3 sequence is CASSQGGGGRTDTQYF. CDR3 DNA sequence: TGTGCCAGCAGCCAAGGAGGCGGAGGACGCACAGATACGCAGTATTTT.

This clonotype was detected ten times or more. CDR3 DNA sequence: TGTGCCAGCAGCTTAGACCAGGGGGTGAGGGGGACTGAAGCTTTCTTT. Its translation is CASSLDQGVRGTEAFF. J is TRBJ1-1 and V is TRBV7-2; 7 nucleotides match TRBD1. After removal of 1 base from V and 5 bases from J, the junction contained 10 bases not matched to a gene. In germline, CDR1 is SGHTA, CDR2 FQGNSA. This CDR3 region has 16 residues.

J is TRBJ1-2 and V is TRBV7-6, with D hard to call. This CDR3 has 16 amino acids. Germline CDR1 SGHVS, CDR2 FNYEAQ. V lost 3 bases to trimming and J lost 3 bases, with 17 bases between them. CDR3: CASSFRAAGSYYGYTF. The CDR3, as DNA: TGTGCCAGCAGCTTTCGTGCGGCGGGATCTTACTATGGCTACACCTTC.

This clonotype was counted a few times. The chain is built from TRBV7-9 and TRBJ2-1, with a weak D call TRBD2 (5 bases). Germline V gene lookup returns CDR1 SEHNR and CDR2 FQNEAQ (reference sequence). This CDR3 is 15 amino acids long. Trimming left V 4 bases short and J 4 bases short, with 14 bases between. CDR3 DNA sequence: TGTGCCAGCAGCTCCCGGGGTAGCGCTTACAATGAGCAGTTCTTC. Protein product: CASSSRGSAYNEQFF.

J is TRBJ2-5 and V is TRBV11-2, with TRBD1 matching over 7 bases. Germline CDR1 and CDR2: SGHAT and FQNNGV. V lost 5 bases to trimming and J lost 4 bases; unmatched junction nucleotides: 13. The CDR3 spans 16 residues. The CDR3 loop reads CASSPGQVQGAETQYF. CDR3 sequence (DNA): TGTGCCAGCAGCCCAGGACAGGTACAAGGGGCAGAGACCCAGTACTTC.

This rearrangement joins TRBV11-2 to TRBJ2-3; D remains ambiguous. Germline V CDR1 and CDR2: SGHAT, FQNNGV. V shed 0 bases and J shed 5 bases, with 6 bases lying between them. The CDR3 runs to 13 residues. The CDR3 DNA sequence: TGTGCCAGCAGCTTAGACCTGCGAGATACGCAGTATTTT. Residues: CASSLDLRDTQYF.

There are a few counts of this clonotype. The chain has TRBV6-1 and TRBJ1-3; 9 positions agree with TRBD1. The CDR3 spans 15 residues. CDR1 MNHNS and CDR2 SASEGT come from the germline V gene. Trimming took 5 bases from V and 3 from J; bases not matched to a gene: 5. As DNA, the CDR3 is TGTGCCAGCAGTATGGGACAGGGAGGTGGAAACACCATATATTTT. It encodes CASSMGQGGGNTIYF.

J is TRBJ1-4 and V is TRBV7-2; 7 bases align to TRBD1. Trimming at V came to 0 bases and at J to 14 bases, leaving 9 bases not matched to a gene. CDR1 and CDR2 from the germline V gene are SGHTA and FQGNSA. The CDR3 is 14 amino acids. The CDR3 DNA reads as TGTGCCAGCAGCTTAGCGTATGGACAGGCGGCTCTGTTTTTT. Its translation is CASSLAYGQAALFF. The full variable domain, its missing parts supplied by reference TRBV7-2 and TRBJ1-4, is GAGVSQSPSNKVTEKGKDVELRCDPISGHTALYWYRQSLGQGLEFLIYFQGNSAPDKSGLPSDRFSAERTGGSVSTLTIQRTQQEDSAVYLCASSLAYGQAALFFGSGTQLSVL.

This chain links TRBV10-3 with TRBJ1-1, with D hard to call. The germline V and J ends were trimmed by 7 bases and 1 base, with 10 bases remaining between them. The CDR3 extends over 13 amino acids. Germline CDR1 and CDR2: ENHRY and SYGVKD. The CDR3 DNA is TGTGCCATCACCACTGAAGAGAACACTGAAGCTTTCTTT. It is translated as CAITTEENTEAFF.

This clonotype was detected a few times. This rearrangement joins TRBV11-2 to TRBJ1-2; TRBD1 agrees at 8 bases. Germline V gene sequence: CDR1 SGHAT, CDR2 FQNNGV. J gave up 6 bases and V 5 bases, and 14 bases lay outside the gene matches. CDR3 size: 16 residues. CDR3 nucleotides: TGTGCCAGCAGCCTATCCCGGACAGGGCGAGGTGATGGCTACACCTTC. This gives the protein CASSLSRTGRGDGYTF. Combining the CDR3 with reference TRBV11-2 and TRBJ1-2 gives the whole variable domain EAGVAQSPRYKIIEKRQSVAFWCNPISGHATLYWYQQILGQGPKLLIQFQNNGVVDDSQLPKDRFSAERLKGVDSTLKIQPAKLEDSAVYLCASSLSRTGRGDGYTFGSGTRLTVV.

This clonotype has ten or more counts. In DNA form, the CDR3 reads TGTGCCAGCAGCCAAGGTAGCGGGAGTATCAATGAGCAGTTCTTC. Translated: CASSQGSGSINEQFF. The chain recombines TRBV7-9 with TRBJ2-1, with 9 nucleotides matching TRBD2. Looked up from germline, CDR1 is SEHNR and CDR2 is FQNEAQ (reference sequence). J lost 6 bases, V lost 5 bases, and 8 bases had no gene match. The CDR3 consists of 15 residues.

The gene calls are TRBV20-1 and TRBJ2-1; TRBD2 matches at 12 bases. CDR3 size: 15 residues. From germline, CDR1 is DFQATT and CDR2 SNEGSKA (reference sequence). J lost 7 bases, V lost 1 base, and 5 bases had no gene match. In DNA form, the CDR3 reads TGCAGTGCTAGAGGGACTAGCGGGGAACTTAATGAGCAGTTCTTC. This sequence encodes CSARGTSGELNEQFF.

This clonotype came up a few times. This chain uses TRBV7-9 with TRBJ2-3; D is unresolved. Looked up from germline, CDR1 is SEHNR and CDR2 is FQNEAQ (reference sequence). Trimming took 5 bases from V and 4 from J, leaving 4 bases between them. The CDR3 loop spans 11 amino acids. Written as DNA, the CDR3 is TGTGCCAGCAGCGAAGCAGATACGCAGTATTTT. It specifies CASSEADTQYF.